This TCR beta chain comes out of a study of CD8+ T cells in alopecia areata. Overall study context: The protocol delivered tofacitinib for 6 to 18 months, then withdrew it for 6 months.

TCR sequencing used cDNA made by reverse transcription of extracted RNA. Profiling relied on immunoSEQ multiplex PCR, and the TCRdb table lists in-frame clones only, not all of them. Of 150,000 to 200,000 clones in the sample, roughly 53% are singletons; the top ten hold around an eighth. Looked up from germline, CDR1 is SQVTM and CDR2 is ANQGSEA. The CDR3 covers 15 residues. Trimming took 3 bases from V and 4 from J; bases not matched to a gene: 7. Points from the study as a whole: Affected scalp, especially in alopecia totalis/universalis, had a higher clonality than normal scalp did. Many expanded lesional clones remained in scalp and blood on tofacitinib.

The treatment here: oral pan-JAK inhibitor, 5-10 mg twice daily. This clone was detected a few times. Its specificity is unknown. The source material was CD8+ T cells sorted from blood, sampled at week 24, from a patient treated with tofacitinib. This receptor was obtained from a human donor with alopecia areata. V is TRBV29-1 and J is TRBJ1-2; 11 bases map to TRBD1. CDR3 protein: CSVETTGQGVYGYTF. The DNA for the CDR3 is TGCAGCGTTGAGACCACGGGACAGGGGGTCTATGGCTACACCTTC. The whole variable domain, remainder taken from reference TRBV29-1 and TRBJ1-2, is SAVISQKPSRDICQRGTSLTIQCQVDSQVTMMFWYRQQPGQSLTLIATANQGSEATYESGFVIDKFPISRPNLTFSTLTVSNMSPEDSSIYLCSVETTGQGVYGYTFGSGTRLTVV.